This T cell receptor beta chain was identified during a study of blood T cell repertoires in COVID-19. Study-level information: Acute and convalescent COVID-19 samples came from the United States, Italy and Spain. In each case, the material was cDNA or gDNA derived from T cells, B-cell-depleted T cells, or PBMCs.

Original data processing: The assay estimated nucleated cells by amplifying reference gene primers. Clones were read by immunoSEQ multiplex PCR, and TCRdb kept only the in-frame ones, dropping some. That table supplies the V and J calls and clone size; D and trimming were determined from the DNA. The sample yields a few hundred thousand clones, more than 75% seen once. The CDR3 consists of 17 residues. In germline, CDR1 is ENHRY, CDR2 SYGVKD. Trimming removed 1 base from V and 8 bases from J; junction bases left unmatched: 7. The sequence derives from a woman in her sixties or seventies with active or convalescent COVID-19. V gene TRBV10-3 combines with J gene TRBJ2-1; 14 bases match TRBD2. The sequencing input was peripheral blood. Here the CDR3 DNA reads TGTGCCATCAGTGAGTGGAGGACTAGCGGGGGGAAGGATGAGCAGTTCTTC. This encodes CAISEWRTSGGKDEQFF.